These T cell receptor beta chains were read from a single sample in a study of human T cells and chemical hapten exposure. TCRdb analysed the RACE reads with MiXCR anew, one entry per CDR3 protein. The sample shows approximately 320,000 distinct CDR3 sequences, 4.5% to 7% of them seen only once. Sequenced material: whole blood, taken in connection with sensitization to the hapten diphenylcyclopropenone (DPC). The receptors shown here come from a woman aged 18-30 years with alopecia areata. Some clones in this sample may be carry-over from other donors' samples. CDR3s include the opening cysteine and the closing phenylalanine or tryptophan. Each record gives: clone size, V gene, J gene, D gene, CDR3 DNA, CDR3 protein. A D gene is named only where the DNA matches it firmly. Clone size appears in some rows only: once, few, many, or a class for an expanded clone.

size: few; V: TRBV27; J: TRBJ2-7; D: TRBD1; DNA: TGTGCCAGCAGTCTAGGACAGGCGCCCTCCTACGAGCAGTACTTC; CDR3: CASSLGQAPSYEQYF
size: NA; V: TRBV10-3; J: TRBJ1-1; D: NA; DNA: TGTGCCGCCATACCGGGAGGATGGACTGAAGCTTTCTTT; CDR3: CAAIPGGWTEAFF
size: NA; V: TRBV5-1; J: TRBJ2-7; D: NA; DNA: TGCGCCAGCAGCTTGGTTCCGGAGACAAGCCCCTACGAGCAGTACTTC; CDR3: CASSLVPETSPYEQYF
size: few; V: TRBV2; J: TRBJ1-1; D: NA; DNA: TGTGCCAGCGTCGAGACTGAAGCTTTCTTT; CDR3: CASVETEAFF
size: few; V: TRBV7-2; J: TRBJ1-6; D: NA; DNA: TGTGCCAGCAGCTCGGCGCCCTATAATTCACCCCTCCACTTT; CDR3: CASSSAPYNSPLHF
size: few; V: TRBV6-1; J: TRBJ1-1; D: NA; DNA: TGTGCCAGCCTTAACAGGGTGGTGGAGGCTTTCTTT; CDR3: CASLNRVVEAFF
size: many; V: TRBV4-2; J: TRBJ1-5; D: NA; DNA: TGTGCCAGCAGCCAAGAAGGGGGGGATCAGCCCCAGCATTTT; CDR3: CASSQEGGDQPQHF
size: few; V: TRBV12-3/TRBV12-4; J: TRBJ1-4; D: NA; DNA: TGTGCCAGCAGCCGGACATTGGGAAATGAAAAACTGTTTTTT; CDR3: CASSRTLGNEKLFF
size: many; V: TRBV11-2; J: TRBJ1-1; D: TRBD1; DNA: TGTGCCAGCAGCCGGACAGGGGAAAGGGACACTGAAGCTTTCTTT; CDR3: CASSRTGERDTEAFF
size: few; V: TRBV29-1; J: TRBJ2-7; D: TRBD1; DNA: TGCAGCGTAGTCCCTTCTGACAGGGGGCTTTACGAGCAGTACTTC; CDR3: CSVVPSDRGLYEQYF
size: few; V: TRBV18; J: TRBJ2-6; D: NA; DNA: TGTGCCAGCTCACCGTGGGCGGGGCTGGGGGCCAACGTCCTGACTTTC; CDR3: CASSPWAGLGANVLTF
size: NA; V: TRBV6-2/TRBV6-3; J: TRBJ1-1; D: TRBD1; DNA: TGTGCCAGCAGTTACCACGAGAAATCAGGGGGCCTACTTGAAGCTTTCTTT; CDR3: CASSYHEKSGGLLEAFF
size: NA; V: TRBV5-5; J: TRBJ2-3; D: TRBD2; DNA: TGTGCCAGCAGCTCGACTAGCTCTAGCACAGATACGCAGTATTTT; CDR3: CASSSTSSSTDTQYF
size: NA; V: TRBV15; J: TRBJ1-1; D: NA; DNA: TGTGCCACCAGCAGAGATCCGATGGTGAGTGAAGCTTTCTTT; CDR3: CATSRDPMVSEAFF
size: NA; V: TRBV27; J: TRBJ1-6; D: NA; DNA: TGTGCCAGCAGTTGGGGGGACTCACCCCTCCACTTT; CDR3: CASSWGDSPLHF
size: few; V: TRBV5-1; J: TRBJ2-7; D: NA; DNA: TGCGCCAGCAGCTTGACAGGGAGTACCTACGAGCAGTACTTC; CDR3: CASSLTGSTYEQYF
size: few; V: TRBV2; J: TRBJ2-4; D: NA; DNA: TGTGCCAGCAGTGAAGGGAGAACCAAAAACATTCAGTACTTC; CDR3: CASSEGRTKNIQYF
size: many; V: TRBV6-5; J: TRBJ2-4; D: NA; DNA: TGTGCCAGCAACGGTGAAGGGAACATTCAGTACTTC; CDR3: CASNGEGNIQYF
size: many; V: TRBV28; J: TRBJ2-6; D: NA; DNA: TGTGCCAGCAGTTCAACTCAGAGCTCTGGGGCCAACGTCCTGACTTTC; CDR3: CASSSTQSSGANVLTF
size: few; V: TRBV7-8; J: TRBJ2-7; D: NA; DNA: TGTGCCAGCAGCTTCCTTGGGGTAGCCCACGAGCAGTACTTC; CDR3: CASSFLGVAHEQYF
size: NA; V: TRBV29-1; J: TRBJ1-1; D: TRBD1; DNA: TGCAGCGTTGGGCCAGGGGGATTGAACACTGAAGCTTTCTTT; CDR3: CSVGPGGLNTEAFF
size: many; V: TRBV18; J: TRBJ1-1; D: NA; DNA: TGTGCCAGCTCACCTCAAAGCAGGAGCCGTAACACTGAAGCTTTCTTT; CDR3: CASSPQSRSRNTEAFF
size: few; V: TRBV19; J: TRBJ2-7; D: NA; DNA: TGTGCCAGTAGTATCCAGTCGGAGTCCCACGAGCAGTACTTC; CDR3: CASSIQSESHEQYF
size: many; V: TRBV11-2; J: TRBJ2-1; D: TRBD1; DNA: TGTGCCAGCAGCCCTCCAACGGCAGGGGGCAATGAGCAGTTCTTC; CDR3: CASSPPTAGGNEQFF
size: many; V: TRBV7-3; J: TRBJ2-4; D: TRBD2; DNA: TGTGCCAGCAGCTTAGGCCTAGCGGGAGAAAACATTCAGTACTTC; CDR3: CASSLGLAGENIQYF
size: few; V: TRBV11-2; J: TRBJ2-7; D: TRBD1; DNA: TGTGCCAGCAGCCCTAGGGACAGATTCTACGAGCAGTACTTC; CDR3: CASSPRDRFYEQYF
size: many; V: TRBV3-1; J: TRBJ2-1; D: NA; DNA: TGTGCCAGCAGCCGTCGGGGGAGTCCACCTAATCAGGGGAATGAGCAGTTCTTC; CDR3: CASSRRGSPPNQGNEQFF
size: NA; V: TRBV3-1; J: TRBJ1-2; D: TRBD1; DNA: TGTGCCAGCAGCCAAGAAATCGACAGGGCGCTGACCTTC; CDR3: CASSQEIDRALTF
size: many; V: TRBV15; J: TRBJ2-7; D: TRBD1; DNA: TGTGCCACCAGCCGACCAGGGGGCTACGAGCAGTACTTC; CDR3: CATSRPGGYEQYF
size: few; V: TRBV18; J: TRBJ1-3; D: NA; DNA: TGTGCCAGCTCACCGACTGCGGACTCTGGAAACACCATATATTTT; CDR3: CASSPTADSGNTIYF
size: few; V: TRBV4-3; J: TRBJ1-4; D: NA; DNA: TGCGCCAGCAGCCAAGAGAGCGTTGATGAAAAACTGTTTTTT; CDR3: CASSQESVDEKLFF
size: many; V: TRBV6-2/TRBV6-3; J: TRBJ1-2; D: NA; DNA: TGTGCCAGCAGCTCCCCTCCCGGGACAAAGTCTAACTATGGCTACACCTTC; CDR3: CASSSPPGTKSNYGYTF
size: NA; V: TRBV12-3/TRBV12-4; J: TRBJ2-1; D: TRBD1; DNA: TGTGCCAGCAGTACGACAGGGTACTCCCAGTTCTTC; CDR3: CASSTTGYSQFF
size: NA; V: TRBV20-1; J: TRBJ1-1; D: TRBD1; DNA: TGCAGTGCTAGAGTGGCAGGGGGTATCGACACTGAAGCTTTCTTT; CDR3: CSARVAGGIDTEAFF
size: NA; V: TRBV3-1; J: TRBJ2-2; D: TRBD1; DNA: TGTGCCAGCAGCCAAAGATGGTACAGCCGAGACAGGGGAGGCACCGGGGAGCTGTTTTTT; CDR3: CASSQRWYSRDRGGTGELFF
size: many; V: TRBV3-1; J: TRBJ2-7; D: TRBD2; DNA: TGTGCCAGCAGCCGGACTAGCGGGAGATACGAGCAGTACTTC; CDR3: CASSRTSGRYEQYF
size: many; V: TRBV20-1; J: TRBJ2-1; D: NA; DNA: TGCAGTGCTAGAGCGGGAACCACACCCCCCAGGTACAATGAGCAGTTCTTC; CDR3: CSARAGTTPPRYNEQFF
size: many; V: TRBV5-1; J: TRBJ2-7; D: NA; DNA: TGCGCCAGCAGCTTGGGACTCTGGAGCTCCTACGAGCAGTACTTC; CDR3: CASSLGLWSSYEQYF